The rows below give T cell receptor beta chains drawn from one sample of a study of CD8 T cells in Susac syndrome. TCRdb recomputed calls from the immunoSEQ multiplex PCR reads with MiXCR, one row per CDR3 protein. The table shows around 150,000 distinct CDR3 sequences, with about 95% occurring only once. The source material was CD8+ T cells from PBMCs. The receptors shown here come from a human donor with Susac syndrome. Each CDR3 is given with its conserved first and last residue. A D gene is named only where the DNA matches it firmly. The size entry is marked missing in some rows and otherwise reads once, few, many or a size class.

DNA | CDR3 | size | J | V | D
TGCGCCAGCAGCGATACTAGCGGGAGCTACGAGCAGTACTTC | CASSDTSGSYEQYF | - | TRBJ2-7 | TRBV4-1 | TRBD2
TGTGCCAGCATCCCGGGGGGGACAGGGATCGACGAGCAGTACTTC | CASIPGGTGIDEQYF | - | TRBJ2-7 | TRBV6-6 | -
TGTGCCAGCAGTAGGGGGACAGGGGGCTTTGGCTACACCTTC | CASSRGTGGFGYTF | once | TRBJ1-2 | TRBV27 | TRBD1
TGTGCCAGCAGTGATTCAGGGACCCTAGAGGAGCAGTACTTC | CASSDSGTLEEQYF | - | TRBJ2-7 | TRBV2 | -
TGTGCCAGCAGTTTTTCCGGGAGAGCCATCGAGACCCAGTACTTC | CASSFSGRAIETQYF | - | TRBJ2-5 | TRBV28 | -
TGTGCCAGCAGCGCAGGACAGGGTCTCTACGAGCAGTACTTC | CASSAGQGLYEQYF | - | TRBJ2-7 | TRBV9 | TRBD1
TGCGCCAGCAGCTTGGTGCAGTACGAATCCTACAATGAGCAGTTCTTC | CASSLVQYESYNEQFF | - | TRBJ2-1 | TRBV5-1 | -
TGCGCCAGCAGCCAAGAACCTAGCGTCTACAATGAGCAGTTCTTC | CASSQEPSVYNEQFF | - | TRBJ2-1 | TRBV4-1 | -
TGTGCCAGCAGTTTAACGGGACAGGGGGACGAGCAGTACTTC | CASSLTGQGDEQYF | - | TRBJ2-7 | TRBV27 | TRBD1
TGTGCCAGCAGCCAAGGCGTCGGTGGCTACACCTTC | CASSQGVGGYTF | - | TRBJ1-2 | TRBV14 | -
TGTGCCAGCAGCTTAGGCGGGAGCTCCTACAATGAGCAGTTCTTC | CASSLGGSSYNEQFF | many | TRBJ2-1 | TRBV27 | TRBD2
TGCGCCAGCAGCCCCGGGACAGGGGGCCCCTATGGCTACACCTTC | CASSPGTGGPYGYTF | - | TRBJ1-2 | TRBV4-1 | TRBD1
TGTGCTAGCAGCTTATTCCCTCTGACTAGCCATAGCTCCTACAATGAGCAGTTCTTC | CASSLFPLTSHSSYNEQFF | - | TRBJ2-1 | TRBV7-7 | TRBD2